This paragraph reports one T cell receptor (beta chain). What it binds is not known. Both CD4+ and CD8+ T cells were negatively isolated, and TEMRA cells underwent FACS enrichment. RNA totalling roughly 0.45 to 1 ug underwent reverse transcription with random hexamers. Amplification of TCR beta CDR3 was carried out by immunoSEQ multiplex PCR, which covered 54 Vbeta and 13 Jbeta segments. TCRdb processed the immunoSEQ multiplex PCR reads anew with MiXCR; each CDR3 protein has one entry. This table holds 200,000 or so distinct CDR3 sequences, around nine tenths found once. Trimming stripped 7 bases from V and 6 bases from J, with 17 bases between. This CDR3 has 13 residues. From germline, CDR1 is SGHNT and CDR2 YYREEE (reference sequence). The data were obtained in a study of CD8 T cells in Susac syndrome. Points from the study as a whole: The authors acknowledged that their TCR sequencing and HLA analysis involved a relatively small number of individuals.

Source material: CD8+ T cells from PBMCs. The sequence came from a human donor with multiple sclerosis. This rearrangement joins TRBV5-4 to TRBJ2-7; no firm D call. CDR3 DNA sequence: TGTGCCAGCCAGAGCAGCCCGTCGCCCGAGCAGTACTTC. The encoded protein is CASQSSPSPEQYF.